This is a list of T cell receptor beta chains from one sample in a study of cytomegalovirus exposure and HLA in healthy donors. Profiled with immunoSEQ multiplex PCR; TCRdb holds only in-frame clones, not every one. This table holds about 110,000 clones, 81% found once. The sequencing sample was made of PBMCs. These receptors all stem from a man aged 25 to 40 in good health and CMV-seronegative. Both conserved end residues are part of each CDR3. The D gene is left open where the match is weak.

TRBD1	TRBJ1-2	TRBV5-4	CASSLGQGANYGYTF	TGTGCCAGCAGCTTGGGGCAGGGGGCAAACTATGGCTACACCTTC
NA	TRBJ2-2	TRBV5-1	CASSWTPPPGGELFF	TGCGCCAGCAGCTGGACTCCTCCCCCCGGCGGGGAGCTGTTTTTT
NA	TRBJ1-4	TRBV6-1	CASRKQGANEKLFF	TGTGCCAGCAGAAAACAGGGAGCTAATGAAAAACTGTTTTTT
TRBD2	TRBJ2-7	TRBV9	CASSASLAGIYEQYF	TGTGCCAGCAGCGCAAGCCTAGCGGGGATCTACGAGCAGTACTTC
TRBD1	TRBJ2-7	TRBV18	CASSPRQGGYEQYF	TGTGCCAGCTCACCCAGACAGGGTGGGTACGAGCAGTACTTC
NA	TRBJ2-2	TRBV2	CASGLDYTGELFF	TGTGCCAGCGGCCTTGACTACACCGGGGAGCTGTTTTTT
NA	TRBJ1-5	TRBV7-2	CASSLHRGGNQPQHF	TGTGCCAGCAGCTTACATCGCGGGGGCAATCAGCCCCAGCATTTT
NA	TRBJ1-1	TRBV7-9	CASSLQGIMNTEAFF	TGTGCCAGCAGCTTACAGGGGATTATGAACACTGAAGCTTTCTTT
TRBD1	TRBJ2-1	TRBV5-1	CASSIGTGQYNEQFF	TGCGCCAGCAGCATTGGGACAGGACAGTACAATGAGCAGTTCTTC
TRBD2	TRBJ2-1	TRBV5-1	CASSSRTSGRALGNEQFF	TGCGCCAGCAGCTCACGGACTAGCGGGAGGGCCTTGGGGAATGAGCAGTTCTTC
NA	TRBJ1-2	TRBV7-2	CASSLAGLPNYGYTF	TGTGCCAGCAGCTTAGCGGGACTGCCTAACTATGGCTACACCTTC
NA	TRBJ2-7	TRBV7-6	CASSLKEGYEQYF	TGTGCCAGCAGCTTAAAGGAGGGGTACGAGCAGTACTTC
NA	TRBJ2-3	TRBV6-1	CASSEDRGFTDTQYF	TGTGCCAGCAGTGAAGATCGGGGTTTCACAGATACGCAGTATTTT
NA	TRBJ1-1	TRBV10-3	CAIRATGNTEAFF	TGTGCCATCAGAGCGACAGGGAACACTGAAGCTTTCTTT
NA	TRBJ1-1	TRBV5-4	CASSFALQGEAFF	TGTGCCAGCAGCTTCGCCCTCCAGGGTGAAGCTTTCTTT
TRBD1	TRBJ1-3	TRBV6-1	CASSVSVAGTGGPIYF	TGTGCCAGCAGTGTTTCCGTAGCCGGGACAGGGGGACCCATATATTTT
TRBD1	TRBJ2-5	TRBV30	CAWSVVTGGQETQYF	TGTGCCTGGAGTGTAGTGACAGGGGGTCAAGAGACCCAGTACTTC
TRBD2	TRBJ2-7	TRBV9	CASSPLGLAGGRDEQYF	TGTGCCAGCAGCCCCTTGGGACTAGCGGGAGGGCGAGACGAGCAGTACTTC
NA	TRBJ2-7	TRBV18	CASSPSLGGSYEQYF	TGTGCCAGCTCACCTAGTTTAGGCGGCTCCTACGAGCAGTACTTC
TRBD1	TRBJ2-1	TRBV7-9	CASSPKARQGEGEQFF	TGTGCCAGCAGCCCCAAGGCGCGACAGGGAGAAGGTGAGCAGTTCTTC
NA	TRBJ1-5	TRBV21-1	CASSKGQAHNQPQHF	TGTGCCAGCAGCAAGGGACAGGCACACAATCAGCCCCAGCATTTT
TRBD2	TRBJ2-5	TRBV6-5	CASRPTISGGGTQYF	TGTGCCAGCAGACCGACGATTAGCGGGGGAGGGACCCAGTACTTC
TRBD2	TRBJ2-7	TRBV5-8	CASSQRGGGGSYEQYF	TGTGCCAGCAGTCAACGGGGGGGAGGGGGATCCTACGAGCAGTACTTC
NA	TRBJ2-5	TRBV7-3	CASSLSGIDQETQYF	TGTGCCAGCAGCTTATCAGGGATAGACCAAGAGACCCAGTACTTC
NA	TRBJ2-1	TRBV7-8	CASSQRLASRFNEQFF	TGTGCCAGCAGCCAACGACTCGCAAGCCGCTTCAATGAGCAGTTCTTC
NA	TRBJ1-2	TRBV19	CASSLGLLGYTF	TGTGCCAGTAGTCTCGGACTACTCGGCTACACCTTC